This T cell receptor (beta chain) was sequenced in a study of cytotoxic CD8 clonotypes in ibrutinib-treated CLL (dated by TCRdb to the early 2020s). Turning to the overall study: The cohort had about a dozen relapsed/refractory and around 14 treatment-naive patients; some 17 were IGHV unmutated. Partial responses were observed in about 24 patients and complete responses in 2; after a median follow-up of roughly 62 months, remission was maintained in approximately 14 patients and progression was observed in approximately twelve. Samples at response were collected after a median of about 11 months of treatment, with a range of roughly 6 to 40 months. An average of approximately 260,000 productive templates and 94,082 productive rearrangements was obtained per sample. Of the 70 to 100 people in the trial, around 26 had longitudinal samples available. Cryopreserved peripheral blood mononuclear cells were obtained before treatment, at response, and at either sustained remission or disease progression. Every remission and progressive disease sample was obtained while ibrutinib was still being received by the patients.

With regard to this clone: It lacks a known antigen. Base qualities are not recorded, but no much larger clone differs from it by a single base.

The research as a whole found: Sampling times were not matched between sustained-remission and progressing patients, and lymph node repertoires were not studied. Baseline clonality exceeded that of age-matched healthy donors and correlated strongly with circulating CD8+ T-cell counts. Public clonotypes were found to be uncommon and were observed to contract or remain stable during treatment; the increase in clonality was shown to reflect expansion of private clonotypes at ibrutinib response. Clonality increased at ibrutinib response, stayed stable in sustained remission, and fell back toward baseline at progression.

On a MiSeq, deep resolution sequencing aimed for a depth between 1 in 1 million and 1 in 200,000 T cells, with each clonotype covered approximately 10x on average. The immunoSEQ hsTCRB Kit was used to generate the TCR beta libraries. The source study handled its data this way. ImmunoSEQ Data Assistant and ImmunoSEQ Analyzer were used for data analysis, and V, D and J genes were assigned according to IMGT definitions. Clonality, with values ranging from 0 to 1, was calculated as one minus the normalized Shannon entropy of productive rearrangement frequencies. Only overrepresented clonotypes making up at least 0.05% of each patient's repertoire were included in the public clonotype analysis. Repertoires from thirteen age-matched healthy donors in immuneACCESS were used as clonality controls. TCRdb's version of the immuneACCESS table is confined to in-frame rearrangements and falls short of the full clone set. An unresolved V gene accounts for under half of the shortfall where checked; the remainder is of unknown origin. V and J calls and clone size come straight from that table; D and trimming were deduced from the DNA. A total of some 46,000 clones appear in this sample, roughly 76% of them only once. The ten largest clones take up around 13% of the sample.

Reading the label with the study, this specimen's time point is: 12 months on ibrutinib. Around 2 micrograms of genomic DNA were extracted from cryopreserved PBMCs for TCR beta library preparation. Longitudinal blood samples from CLL patients on ibrutinib monotherapy were analyzed using high-throughput TCR beta sequencing. Patients were enrolled in a phase 2 open-label single-center ibrutinib monotherapy trial. V drops 5 bases and J drops 0 bases, leaving 10 bases in between. The germline V gene (reference sequence) specifies SEHNR as CDR1 and FQNEAQ as CDR2. Its CDR3 holds 15 amino acids, cysteine through phenylalanine. Left in the record is the CDR3 DNA by itself, 45 bases read in frame from the first base.

This TCR was sampled from a human donor with chronic lymphocytic leukemia. This material consisted of PBMCs, taken after 12 months of ibrutinib treatment. The sequence links TRBV7-9 to TRBJ2-2; TRBD1 is a weak D gene call, 5 bases matching. The DNA reads TGTGCCAGCAGCCCCAGGGCCACGAACACCGGGGAGCTGTTTTTT. Its amino acids are CASSPRATNTGELFF. When the CDR3 is completed using the reference TRBV7-9 and TRBJ2-2 genes on either side, the full variable domain is DTGVSQNPRHKITKRGQNVTFRCDPISEHNRLYWYRQTLGQGPEFLTYFQNEAQLEKSRLLSDRFSAERPKGSFSTLEIQRTEQGDSAMYLCASSPRATNTGELFFGEGSRLTVL.